This TCR beta chain was identified in a study of blood T cell repertoires in COVID-19 (dated by TCRdb to 2020 to 2022). In terms of the full investigation: Samples from collaborators originated in the United States, Italy and Spain and spanned both the acute and convalescent phases of COVID-19. The material from the prospective study consisted of cDNA or gDNA derived from T cells, B-cell-depleted T cells, or PBMCs. The dataset comprised deeply sampled blood TCRbeta repertoires from subjects exposed to, actively infected with, or recovered from COVID-19. HLA class I and class II types, where available, came from metadata supplied by the sample provider rather than from assay-based typing. The repertoires were made available in a free public database intended to serve as a resource for research on the immune response to SARS-CoV-2. Samples were obtained from the ongoing ImmuneRACE study (first 160 participants) and from about 1,300 subjects provided by 6 global collaborators. Sample metadata almost always included a de-identified subject ID, COVID-19 status, age in years and sex. General conclusions and limits of the study: How much clinical and demographic metadata was included differed by source and by participant, and the metadata was provided uncurated.

V loses 3 bases at its end and J loses 2 bases; junction bases beyond the gene matches: 1. The germline V gene gives CDR1 as SGHRS and CDR2 as YFSETQ. The CDR3, from cysteine to phenylalanine, totals 13 residues. Kept here is only the CDR3 DNA, which spans 39 bases and is read in frame from base 1. Remarks on this clone: It has no known antigen specificity. Per-base quality was not reported, and no clone a single base away is much larger than it.

Participants in the prospective study were enrolled through a virtual design, were aged roughly 18 to 90 years, and lived in about two dozen United States geographic areas. Cohort assignment in the prospective study relied on participant-reported clinical history from a screening survey and a study questionnaire. Exposed participants had been in contact, within 2 weeks of entering the study, with a person who had a PCR-confirmed or clinician-diagnosed case of COVID-19. Mobile phlebotomists in the prospective study collected whole blood, serum and a nasopharyngeal or oropharyngeal swab from every participant. Over a roughly 2-month period, participants in the prospective study had the option of providing additional blood draws and questionnaires. Blood samples from the prospective study were shipped frozen or at room temperature prior to DNA extraction. The immunoSEQ Assay, a bias-controlled multiplex PCR, was used to amplify TCRbeta CDR3 regions from genomic DNA. Concerning the study's data processing: Nucleated cell counts per sample were estimated from amplification of reference gene primers within the assay. To quantify the absolute abundance of each unique TCRbeta CDR3 rearrangement, sequence reads were collapsed and filtered. For each sample, productive Simpson clonality was calculated by taking the square root of Simpson's diversity index across productive rearrangements. The table was pulled from immuneACCESS by TCRdb, which kept in-frame rearrangements only. Such tables lose some clones; where checked, under half of the loss comes from unresolved V genes, and the rest has no known cause. V and J calls and clone size are those listed in that table; D and trimming were worked out from the DNA. For this sample the table gives about 210,000 clones, of which approximately 86% were detected only once. The ten largest make up about 4% of the sample.

Sequences were obtained from PBMCs or T cells enriched from blood (not recorded which). The sequence derives from a young woman who had been exposed to COVID-19. The rearranged segments are TRBV5-1 and TRBJ2-5; the junction holds 7 bases that match TRBD1. The DNA reads TGCGCCAGCAGCTCGGGACAGCAAGAGACCCAGTACTTC. Translated, it gives CASSSGQQETQYF.